This TCR beta chain was obtained from a study of a mutant IDH1 vaccine in newly diagnosed glioma. The time point is: baseline, week 1 (first vaccination visit). Regarding treatment: pre-vaccination baseline after standard-of-care therapy. This clone was detected a few times. Here immunoSEQ multiplex PCR was the method, and the copy in TCRdb shows in-frame clones only, minus some. In the table there are about 88,000 clones, roughly 87% of which are singletons. The sample was PBMCs, taken from a glioma patient treated with radiotherapy, temozolomide or both. The origin of this receptor is a man aged 40-50 years with glioma. Some clones in this sample may be carry-over from other donors' samples.

CDR3 residues: CASTDRGDSPLHF. DNA of the CDR3: TGTGCCTCAACAGACAGGGGGGATTCACCCCTCCACTTT. The chain combines TRBV6-1 with TRBJ1-6; TRBD1 aligns across 9 bases. CDR1 MNHNS and CDR2 SASEGT come from the germline V gene. Trimming took 11 bases from V and 8 from J; bases not matched to a gene: 7. This CDR3 is 13 amino acids long.